This T cell receptor beta chain originates from a study of CD8 T cells in ankylosing spondylitis. Study-wide findings and caveats: Relatively scarce in peripheral blood, disease-linked clones were CD8+. The study looked at matched synovial fluid samples from ankylosing spondylitis patients. Disease-linked clones were reported to be significantly enriched there. What appeared characteristic of ankylosing spondylitis blood was a TCR beta motif of fewer than ten highly homologous variants.

With molecular barcodes, quantitative 5'-RACE was used to make the TCR beta libraries. MiXCR, applied by TCRdb to the 5' RACE reads, yields one record per CDR3 protein. The sample carries 330,000 or so distinct CDR3 sequences, 7% to 9% recorded once. About this clonotype: Its antigen is unknown.

The junction had 12 bases not matched to a gene; V was cut back by 6 bases and J by 5 bases. The CDR3 contains 16 residues. Per germline, CDR1 DFQATT and CDR2 SNEGSKA (reference sequence). The chain couples TRBV20-1 to TRBJ2-1, with TRBD2 matching over 11 bases. Sequenced material: blood, either unsorted or a sorted T cell fraction (not recorded which). This clonotype originated in a male donor with ankylosing spondylitis. CDR3 nucleotides: TGCAGTGCCCAGGTCGCGGGGACTAGCGGTAACAATGAGCAGTTCTTC. The encoded protein is CSAQVAGTSGNNEQFF.